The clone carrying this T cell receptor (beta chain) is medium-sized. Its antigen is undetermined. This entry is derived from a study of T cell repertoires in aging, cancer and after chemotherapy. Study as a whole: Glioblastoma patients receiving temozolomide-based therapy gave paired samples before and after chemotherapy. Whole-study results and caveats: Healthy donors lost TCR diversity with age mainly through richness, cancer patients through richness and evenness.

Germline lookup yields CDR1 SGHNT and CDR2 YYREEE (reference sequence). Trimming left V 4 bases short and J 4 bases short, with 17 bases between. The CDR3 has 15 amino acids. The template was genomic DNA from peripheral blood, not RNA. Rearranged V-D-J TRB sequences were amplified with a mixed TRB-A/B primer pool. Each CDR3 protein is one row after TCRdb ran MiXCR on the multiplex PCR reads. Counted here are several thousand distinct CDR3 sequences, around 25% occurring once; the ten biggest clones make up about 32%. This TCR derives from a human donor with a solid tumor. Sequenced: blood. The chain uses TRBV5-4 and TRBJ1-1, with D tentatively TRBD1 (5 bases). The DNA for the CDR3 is TGTGCCAGCAGCCCCAGGGAGATGGCGGGCACTGAAGCTTTCTTT. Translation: CASSPREMAGTEAFF.